This T cell receptor (beta chain) appears in the sequencing data of a study of T-cell reconstitution after alpha-beta-depleted transplantation in children. Study-level results: Approximately two months post-transplant, alpha-beta T cells reportedly originated from several hundred expanded graft clones. Surviving recipient T cells and intrathymic progenitors accounted for some patients' high TCRbeta diversity at day 60. Once a year had passed after transplant, T-cell counts and diversity came mostly from newly produced T cells.

In regard to this clonotype: Its cognate antigen is unknown. The junction does not match germline at one end; this may be a read error.

The authors prepared the TCRbeta library with unique molecular identifiers. MiXCR, applied by TCRdb to the PCR reads, yields one record per CDR3 protein. The sample yields around 450,000 distinct CDR3 sequences, about 45% seen once. The germline gives CDR1 SEHNR, CDR2 FQNEAQ (reference sequence). The CDR3 has 13 amino acids. The V call is TRBV7-9, the J call TRBJ2-7, with D uncertain. Sequencing was performed on PBMCs, taken before TCRalphabeta/CD19-depleted stem cell transplant. This TCR was recovered from a girl aged 2-10 years with aplastic anemia, due to receive a stem cell transplant. This CDR3 reads CASTSTSGPTNIF. CDR3 coding DNA: TGTGCCAGCACCTCGACCTCCGGGCCAACTAACATCTTC.